The 5 T cell receptor beta chains below were found in one sample sequenced in a study of Ad26.COV2.S vaccination and SARS-CoV-2 variants. Sequencing was performed with immunoSEQ multiplex PCR; in TCRdb, only in-frame clones are kept and a portion is missing. The repertoire has roughly 400,000 clones, about 88% of them found once; the top ten carry 1.5% to 2%. The treatment denotes: roughly 20 received Ad26.COV2.S at low or high dose, single or two shots; about five received placebo; per-sample allocation not given. Sampling took place 63 days after the first vaccine or placebo injection. The starting material was peripheral blood, obtained in a trial of Ad26.COV2.S vaccine versus placebo. These receptors all come from a person aged 18-60 years who received the Ad26.COV2.S COVID-19 vaccine or a placebo.

The chain couples TRBV7-2 to TRBJ2-5, with 10 bases aligning to TRBD2. The CDR3 runs 16 residues. The V gene end was trimmed by 1 base and the J gene end by 5 bases; junction bases not matched to a gene: 7. The germline V gene has CDR1 SGHTA and CDR2 FQGNSA. The CDR3 bases are TGTGCCAGCAGCTTAGGGGGACTAGCGTGGGCTGAGACCCAGTACTTC. Its translation: CASSLGGLAWAETQYF.

The V gene is TRBV18, the J gene TRBJ2-7; possibly TRBD2 for D (6 bases). Germline-derived CDR1 and CDR2 are KGHSH and LQKENI. The V gene lost 2 bases and the J gene lost 2 bases, with 16 bases spanning the gap. This CDR3 comprises 16 residues. The CDR3 is CASSPVGGTDTYEQYF. The CDR3 DNA is TGTGCCAGCTCACCAGTTGGGGGGACCGATACCTACGAGCAGTACTTC.

Only a few counts were recorded for this clone. This rearrangement joins TRBV18 to TRBJ1-3; tentatively, D is TRBD1 (5 bases). Trimming took off 3 bases at V and 2 bases at J, with 17 bases between the two ends. Germline V gene data show CDR1 as KGHSH and CDR2 as LQKENI. The CDR3 consists of 17 residues. CDR3 loop: CASSPSVRELTGNTIYF. DNA of the CDR3: TGTGCCAGCTCACCGTCTGTCAGGGAGCTAACTGGAAACACCATATATTTT.

The chain couples TRBV29-1 to TRBJ1-1, with TRBD1 as a possible D gene (6 bases). CDR3 length: 13 amino acids. The germline V gene encodes CDR1 SQVTM and CDR2 ANQGSEA. Trimming stripped 6 bases from V and 4 bases from J, with 15 bases between. CDR3 DNA: TGCAGCGTCCCAGGGGTAAAGTCCACTGAAGCTTTCTTT. Protein: CSVPGVKSTEAFF.

There are a few counts of this clone. The chain uses TRBV5-1 and TRBJ2-7; D is perhaps TRBD1 (6 bases). Deletions cut 0 bases from V and 4 bases from J, with 11 bases between. This CDR3 region has 14 residues. Germline lookup yields CDR1 SGHRS and CDR2 YFSETQ. CDR3 amino acids: CASSLGQAGYEQYF. The CDR3 DNA sequence: TGCGCCAGCAGCTTGGGACAGGCCGGGTACGAGCAGTACTTC.